Shown below are 27 T cell receptor beta chains from a single sample sequenced in a study of radiotherapy plus CTLA-4 blockade in lung cancer. Assay: immunoSEQ multiplex PCR; the TCRdb copy retains only in-frame clones and omits some. Seen here are 52,000 or so clones, roughly 80% observed once, and the top ten hold 3.2%. Sequences were derived from peripheral blood, sampled from a patient treated with radiotherapy plus ipilimumab. The receptor set was obtained from a human donor with non-small cell lung cancer who had a partial response to radiotherapy plus ipilimumab.

The chain has TRBV6-1 and TRBJ2-3; 9 positions agree with TRBD1. CDR3 length equals 15 residues. CDR1 MNHNS and CDR2 SASEGT come from the germline V gene. V gave up 5 bases and J gave up 0 bases; unmatched junction bases: 3. This CDR3 reads CASSRTGVSTDTQYF. For the CDR3, the DNA is TGTGCCAGCAGTCGGACAGGGGTGAGCACAGATACGCAGTATTTT.

This clone was observed a single time. The chain recombines TRBV28 with TRBJ2-7; 9 nucleotides line up with TRBD1. The V gene's germline CDR1 is MDHEN and CDR2 SYDVKM. J gave up 7 bases and V 6 bases, and 13 bases lay outside the gene matches. The CDR3 runs 15 residues. The CDR3 reads CASSSFGTGPAEQYF. CDR3 coding DNA: TGTGCCAGCAGCTCATTCGGGACAGGGCCGGCTGAGCAGTACTTC.

CDR3 protein: CASRRQGARSDEQYF. The CDR3 DNA follows: TGTGCCAGCAGGCGACAGGGGGCCAGATCGGACGAGCAGTACTTC. The chain joins TRBV27 to TRBJ2-7; 10 bases align to TRBD1. Trimming took 6 bases from V and 5 from J; bases not matched to a gene: 10. There are 15 residues in the CDR3. The germline CDR1 and CDR2 sequences are MNHEY and SMNVEV (reference sequence).

The chain is built from TRBV19 and TRBJ1-5, with 7 bases aligning to TRBD1. V gave up 9 bases and J gave up 2 bases; unmatched junction bases: 7. The CDR3 is made up of 14 amino acids. CDR1 and CDR2 from the germline V gene are LNHDA and SQIVND (reference sequence). CDR3 sequence reads: CASQTGNGNQPQHF. CDR3 coding DNA: TGTGCCAGCCAGACAGGGAATGGCAATCAGCCCCAGCATTTT.

The chain has TRBV2 and TRBJ1-6; D gene ambiguous. The V gene lost 4 bases and the J gene lost 7 bases, with 5 bases spanning the gap. There are 12 residues in the CDR3. CDR1 is SNHLY, CDR2 FYNNEI, per germline. Here the CDR3 reads CASSASNSPLHF. CDR3 sequence (DNA): TGTGCCAGCAGTGCGTCCAATTCACCCCTCCACTTT. Full variable domain (rest looked up from reference TRBV2 and TRBJ1-6): EPEVTQTPSHQVTQMGQEVILRCVPISNHLYFYWYRQILGQKVEFLVSFYNNEISEKSEIFDDQFSVERPDGSNFTLKIRSTKLEDSAMYFCASSASNSPLHFGNGTRLTVT.

The chain uses TRBV14 and TRBJ1-1, with D maybe TRBD1 (6 bases). Germline V CDR1 and CDR2: SGHDN, FVKESK. CDR3 length: 16 residues. V was shortened by 1 base and J by 4 bases, with 16 bases between the two germline ends. The chain's CDR3 is CASSQGHQGTITEAFF. DNA for the CDR3: TGTGCCAGCAGCCAAGGTCACCAGGGGACAATCACTGAAGCTTTCTTT. The full variable domain, its missing parts supplied by reference TRBV14 and TRBJ1-1, is EAGVTQFPSHSVIEKGQTVTLRCDPISGHDNLYWYRRVMGKEIKFLLHFVKESKQDESGMPNNRFLAERTGGTYSTLKVQPAELEDSGVYFCASSQGHQGTITEAFFGQGTRLTVV.

There are a few counts of this clone. The chain links TRBV27 to TRBJ1-6; the D gene is possibly TRBD1 (5 bases). Trimming removed 2 bases from V and 4 bases from J, with 9 bases in between. Germline lookup yields CDR1 MNHEY and CDR2 SMNVEV (reference sequence). The CDR3 consists of 15 residues. CDR3: CASSLGGSYNSPLHF. The CDR3 bases are TGTGCCAGCAGTTTAGGGGGGAGTTATAATTCACCCCTCCACTTT.

The chain has TRBV19 and TRBJ2-3; 10 positions agree with TRBD2. Germline V gives CDR1 LNHDA, CDR2 SQIVND (reference sequence). Germline trimming cut 6 bases from V and 3 bases from J; bases unmatched to any gene: 12. This CDR3 region has 17 residues. The CDR3 DNA sequence: TGTGCCAGTAGCCTAACCGAGGTACTAGCGGGGACAGATACGCAGTATTTT. Amino acid sequence: CASSLTEVLAGTDTQYF.

The CDR3 here is CASSVFGLAGYNEQFF. For the CDR3, the DNA is TGTGCCAGCAGCGTATTCGGGCTAGCGGGCTACAATGAGCAGTTCTTC. The gene calls are TRBV9 and TRBJ2-1; TRBD2 aligns across 8 bases. Germline V lookup: CDR1 SGDLS, CDR2 YYNGEE. This CDR3 has 16 residues. V shed 1 base, J shed 3 bases, and the junction held 6 bases outside the gene matches. The variable domain in full, with the rest retrieved from reference TRBV9 and TRBJ2-1, is DSGVTQTPKHLITATGQRVTLRCSPRSGDLSVYWYQQSLDQGLQFLIQYYNGEERAKGNILERFSAQQFPDLHSELNLSSLELGDSALYFCASSVFGLAGYNEQFFGPGTRLTVL.

J is TRBJ2-7 and V is TRBV7-8, with TRBD1 matching over 8 bases. Germline CDR1 reads SGHVS; CDR2 reads FQNEAQ. V was pared by 0 bases and J by 0 bases, with 4 bases of the junction left unmatched. The CDR3 runs to 16 residues. CDR3 region: CASSLAGTGNSYEQYF. CDR3 bases: TGTGCCAGCAGCTTAGCTGGGACAGGTAACTCCTACGAGCAGTACTTC. The full variable domain, completed using reference TRBV7-8 and TRBJ2-7, is GAGVSQSPRYKVAKRGQDVALRCDPISGHVSLFWYQQALGQGPEFLTYFQNEAQLDKSGLPSDRFFAERPEGSVSTLKIQRTQQEDSAVYLCASSLAGTGNSYEQYFGPGTRLTVT.

This sequence joins TRBV20-1 and TRBJ2-5; the D is unclear. This CDR3 region has 11 residues. The V gene's germline CDR1 is DFQATT and CDR2 SNEGSKA (reference sequence). The V end was cut by 6 bases, the J end by 1 base, with 6 bases between. The CDR3 loop is CSAALQETQYF. The CDR3 nucleotides are TGCAGTGCGGCCCTCCAAGAGACCCAGTACTTC.

This chain connects TRBV10-3 to TRBJ2-7; 8 nucleotides align to TRBD1. This CDR3 has 16 residues. Germline CDR1 and CDR2: ENHRY and SYGVKD. With 3 bases clipped from V and 0 bases from J, the junction kept 7 bases outside the gene matches. The CDR3 DNA reads as TGTGCCATCAGTGAAACCCCGGACAGGGCCTCCTACGAGCAGTACTTC. Its protein product is CAISETPDRASYEQYF.

The CDR3 DNA reads as TGCGCCAGCAGCTCCGGGGGGGCCTCCTACGAGCAGTACTTC. Its protein is CASSSGGASYEQYF. The chain couples TRBV5-1 to TRBJ2-7; 8 bases are shared with TRBD2. Trimming took 3 bases from V and 0 from J; bases not matched to a gene: 2. This CDR3 is 14 amino acids long. Germline loops: CDR1 SGHRS, CDR2 YFSETQ.

The J gene is TRBJ2-3, the V gene TRBV7-3, with 11 bases identical to TRBD2. The V gene's germline CDR1 is SGHTA and CDR2 FQGTGA. The V and J ends lost 3 bases and 5 bases, in that order; junction bases with no gene match: 7. This CDR3 has 16 amino acids. CDR3 protein: CASSFTHLAGGDTQYF. CDR3 sequence (DNA): TGTGCCAGCAGCTTTACTCACCTAGCGGGGGGAGATACGCAGTATTTT. Variable domain in full (rest from reference TRBV7-3 and TRBJ2-3): GAGVSQTPSNKVTEKGKYVELRCDPISGHTALYWYRQSLGQGPEFLIYFQGTGAADDSGLPNDRFFAVRPEGSVSTLKIQRTERGDSAVYLCASSFTHLAGGDTQYFGPGTRLTVL.

V is TRBV19 and J is TRBJ1-5, with a weak D call TRBD1 (5 bases). This CDR3 has 14 residues. Germline-derived CDR1 and CDR2 are LNHDA and SQIVND (reference sequence). V shed 7 bases and J shed 2 bases, with 12 bases lying between them. CDR3 in DNA: TGTGCCAGTATAGGGGCGGCAGGCAATCAGCCCCAGCATTTT. This codes for CASIGAAGNQPQHF.

The rearrangement links TRBV7-9 to TRBJ1-2; 10 bases align to TRBD1. The CDR3 runs 17 residues. CDR1 and CDR2 from the germline V gene are SEHNR and FQNEAQ (reference sequence). V trimming: 2 bases; J trimming: 0 bases; junction bases outside the gene matches: 6. The CDR3, as DNA: TGTGCCAGCAGCTTATCCCAGGGGACAGGGGCTAACTATGGCTACACCTTC. Protein: CASSLSQGTGANYGYTF.

Only a few counts were recorded for this clone. V and J are TRBV13 and TRBJ2-7, with D perhaps matching TRBD2 (6 bases). CDR3 length: 13 amino acids. In germline, CDR1 is PRHDT, CDR2 FYEKMQ (reference sequence). CDR3 in amino acids: CAPGRGLSYEQYF. The DNA of the CDR3 is TGTGCTCCCGGGCGGGGCCTCTCCTACGAGCAGTACTTC.

The chain links TRBV6-5 to TRBJ2-1, with D hard to call. V was shortened by 6 bases and J by 8 bases, with 14 bases between the two germline ends. Germline values: CDR1 MNHEY, CDR2 SVGAGI. The CDR3 spans 13 residues. CDR3: CASSYPPLHEQFF. DNA for the CDR3: TGTGCCAGCAGCTATCCTCCGCTGCATGAGCAGTTCTTC.

V and J are TRBV5-6 and TRBJ2-7, with 8 bases lining up with TRBD1. CDR1 and CDR2 from the germline V gene are SGHDT and YYEEEE. V was pared by 3 bases and J by 4 bases, with 6 bases of the junction left unmatched. CDR3 length: 14 residues. Here the CDR3 DNA reads TGTGCCAGCAGCTGGAGACAGGGGACTTACGAGCAGTACTTC. Translation gives CASSWRQGTYEQYF.

V gene TRBV10-3 combines with J gene TRBJ2-1; 9 bases are shared with TRBD2. The CDR3 covers 17 residues. CDR1 is ENHRY and CDR2 is SYGVKD in the germline V gene. V shed 6 bases and J 9 bases; nucleotides not matched to a gene: 18. CDR3 region: CAISPPFERGVEGEQFF. The CDR3, as DNA: TGTGCCATCAGCCCCCCCTTTGAGCGGGGGGTAGAGGGTGAGCAGTTCTTC.

This chain links TRBV28 with TRBJ2-2; D is perhaps TRBD1 (6 bases). The germline gives CDR1 MDHEN, CDR2 SYDVKM. Trimming shortened V by 6 bases and J by 5 bases, and 13 bases separated the two germline ends. This CDR3 is 14 amino acids long. CDR3 nucleotide sequence: TGTGCCAGCAGACCATCAGGGGATACCGGGGAGCTGTTTTTT. The encoded protein is CASRPSGDTGELFF.

The rearrangement joins TRBV18 to TRBJ2-5; the match to TRBD2 covers 11 bases. This CDR3 has 20 residues. The V gene end was trimmed by 2 bases and the J gene end by 4 bases; junction bases not matched to a gene: 18. Germline assignment: CDR1 KGHSH and CDR2 LQKENI. The CDR3 bases are TGTGCCAGCTCACCAAGTCCACTAGCGGGGGTGTGGGCACCTAGAGAGACCCAGTACTTC. It specifies CASSPSPLAGVWAPRETQYF.

The CDR3, as DNA: TGTGCCTGGAGTAAATCAGGCCATGAGCAGTTCTTC. The encoded protein is CAWSKSGHEQFF. The chain joins TRBV30 to TRBJ2-1; unclear D gene. The CDR3 has 12 amino acids. Germline CDR1 reads GTSNPN; CDR2 reads SVGIG (reference sequence). Trimming stripped 2 bases from V and 8 bases from J, with 10 bases between.

The V call is TRBV7-5, the J call TRBJ2-3; TRBD2, the D gene given by the table, was not confirmed from the DNA. TRBV7-5 is termed a pseudogene. The length of the CDR3 is 16 residues. The CDR3 bases are TGTGCCAGAAGCTTAGGTGCTCCGGGTAGAGCAGATACGCAGTATTTT. It codes for CARSLGAPGRADTQYF.

This chain connects TRBV5-6 to TRBJ1-2; D is unclear. This CDR3 has 16 amino acids. V was cut by 3 bases and J by 4 bases, with 19 bases left in between. Germline CDR1 and CDR2: SGHDT and YYEEEE. CDR3 sequence reads: CASSSLSGHGIYGYTF. CDR3 sequence (DNA): TGTGCCAGCAGCTCCCTTTCTGGGCATGGTATCTATGGCTACACCTTC.

The V call is TRBV7-7, the J call TRBJ2-2, with TRBD1 matching over 8 bases. Germline assignment: CDR1 SSHAT and CDR2 FNYEAQ (reference sequence). The CDR3 loop spans 15 amino acids. Trimming removed 6 bases from V and 3 bases from J; junction bases left unmatched: 6. The CDR3 spells CASSSGGADTGELFF. In DNA form, the CDR3 reads TGTGCCAGCAGTTCAGGGGGCGCCGACACCGGGGAGCTGTTTTTT.

The chain has TRBV9 and TRBJ2-5; a weak D match, TRBD2 (5 bases). The CDR3 consists of 14 residues. Trimming cost V 4 bases and J 2 bases, with 12 bases left between them. Germline lookup yields CDR1 SGDLS and CDR2 YYNGEE. CDR3 nucleotide sequence: TGTGCCAGCAGCTTAGGAGGCTATCAAGAGACCCAGTACTTC. Translation: CASSLGGYQETQYF.